The source of this T cell receptor (beta chain) is a study of radiotherapy plus CTLA-4 blockade in lung cancer. Here immunoSEQ multiplex PCR was the method, and the copy in TCRdb shows in-frame clones only, minus some. The profile shows around 72,000 clones, about 80% of them singletons. CDR1 is SGHAT and CDR2 is FQNNGV in the germline V gene. V lost 1 base to trimming and J lost 5 bases, with 11 bases between them. CDR3 size: 15 residues. Worth noting for this clone: Its antigen is as yet unknown. This sample also contains other DNA sequences that code for the same CDR3.

People whose metastatic non-small-cell lung cancer was chemo-refractory got focal radiation along with CTLA-4 blockade by ipilimumab. General study findings and limits: Clones derived from tumor TCRs expanded in blood after radiotherapy plus ipilimumab.

This chain connects TRBV11-2 to TRBJ1-4, with D possibly TRBD1 on 5 matching bases. Sequenced material: peripheral blood, taken from a patient treated with radiotherapy plus ipilimumab. The sequence was obtained from a human donor with non-small cell lung cancer who had a complete response to radiotherapy plus ipilimumab. The CDR3, as DNA: TGTGCCAGCAGCTTAGGGGGGGGTCCCAATGAAAAACTGTTTTTT. Protein: CASSLGGGPNEKLFF.